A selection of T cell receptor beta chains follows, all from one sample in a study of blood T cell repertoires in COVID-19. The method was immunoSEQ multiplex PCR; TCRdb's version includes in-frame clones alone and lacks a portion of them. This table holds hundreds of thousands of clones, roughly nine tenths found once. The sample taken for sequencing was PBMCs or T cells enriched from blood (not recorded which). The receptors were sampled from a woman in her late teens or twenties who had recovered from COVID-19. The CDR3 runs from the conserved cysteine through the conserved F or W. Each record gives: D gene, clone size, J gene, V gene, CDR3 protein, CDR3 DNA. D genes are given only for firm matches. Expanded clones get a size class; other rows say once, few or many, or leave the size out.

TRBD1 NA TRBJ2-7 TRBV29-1 CSVAQGVHEQYF TGCAGCGTTGCCCAGGGGGTCCACGAGCAGTACTTC
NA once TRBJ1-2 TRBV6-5 CASSYSSGGLGYTF TGTGCCAGCAGTTACAGTTCGGGGGGGCTTGGCTACACCTTC
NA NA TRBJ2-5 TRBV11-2 CASSLDRVAAQETQYF TGTGCCAGCAGCTTAGATCGCGTAGCAGCACAAGAGACCCAGTACTTC
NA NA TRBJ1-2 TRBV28 CASRQGRTGYTF TGTGCCAGCAGGCAGGGGCGTACTGGCTACACCTTC
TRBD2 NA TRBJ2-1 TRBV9 CASGEGAYNEQFF TGTGCCAGCGGGGAGGGAGCCTACAATGAGCAGTTCTTC
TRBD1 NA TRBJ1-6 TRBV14 CASSQGTGLVESPLHF TGTGCCAGCAGCCAAGGGACAGGGCTGGTTGAATCACCCCTCCACTTT
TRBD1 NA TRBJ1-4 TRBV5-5 CASRFYGDRDEKLFF TGTGCCAGCCGCTTCTATGGGGACAGGGATGAAAAACTGTTTTTT
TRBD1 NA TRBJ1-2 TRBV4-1 CASSQEPGTGGYGYTF TGCGCCAGCAGCCAAGAACCCGGGACAGGGGGTTATGGCTACACCTTC
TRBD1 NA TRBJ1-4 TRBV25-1 CASSEGRQGEKLFF TGTGCCAGCAGTGAAGGGAGACAGGGTGAAAAACTGTTTTTT
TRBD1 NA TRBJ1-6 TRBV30 CACSTGGPLHF TGTGCCTGTTCGACAGGGGGACCCCTCCACTTT
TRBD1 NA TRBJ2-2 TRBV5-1 CASSSGQGNTGELFF TGCGCCAGCAGCTCGGGACAGGGGAACACCGGGGAGCTGTTTTTT
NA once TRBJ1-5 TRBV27 CASSLRGDRRNQPQHF TGTGCCAGCAGTTTACGCGGGGACCGACGTAATCAGCCCCAGCATTTT
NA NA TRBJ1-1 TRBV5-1 CASSWGGDYTEAFF TGCGCCAGCAGCTGGGGGGGCGATTACACTGAAGCTTTCTTT
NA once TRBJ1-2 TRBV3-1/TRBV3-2 CASSHGGVNYGYTF TGTGCCAGCAGCCACGGAGGGGTTAACTATGGCTACACCTTC
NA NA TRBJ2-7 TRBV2 CASSVQYEQYF TGTGCCAGCAGTGTCCAGTACGAGCAGTACTTC
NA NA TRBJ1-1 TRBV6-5 CASSYGGVNTEAFF TGTGCCAGCAGTTACGGGGGCGTGAACACTGAAGCTTTCTTT
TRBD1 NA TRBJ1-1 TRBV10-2 CASSESSQGRTEAFF TGCGCCAGCAGTGAGTCGTCACAGGGGCGAACTGAAGCTTTCTTT
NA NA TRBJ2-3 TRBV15 CATTQGPDTQYF TGTGCCACCACCCAGGGGCCAGATACGCAGTATTTT
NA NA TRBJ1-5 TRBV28 CATQGTGYQPQHF TGTGCCACCCAGGGTACAGGCTATCAGCCCCAGCATTTT
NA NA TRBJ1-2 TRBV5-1 CASSADAAYGYTF TGCGCCAGCAGCGCGGATGCGGCTTATGGCTACACCTTC
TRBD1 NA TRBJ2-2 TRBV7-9 CASSLETGRFDTGELFF TGTGCCAGCAGCTTAGAGACAGGGAGATTTGACACCGGGGAGCTGTTTTTT
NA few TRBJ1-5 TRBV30 CAWSVRGYGGGQPQHF TGTGCCTGGAGTGTACGAGGGTACGGTGGCGGACAGCCCCAGCATTTT
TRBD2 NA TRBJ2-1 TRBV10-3 CAINKSGGGSYNEQFF TGTGCCATCAACAAAAGCGGGGGGGGCTCCTACAATGAGCAGTTCTTC
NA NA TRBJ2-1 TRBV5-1 CASSPTQGYEQFF TGCGCCAGCTCCCCCACCCAGGGTTATGAGCAGTTCTTC
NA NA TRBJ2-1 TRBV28 CASRDAGAPYNEQFF TGTGCCAGCAGGGACGCGGGGGCCCCCTACAATGAGCAGTTCTTC
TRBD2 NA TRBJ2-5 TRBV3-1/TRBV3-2 CASSPTSGEIQETQYF TGTGCCAGCAGCCCAACTAGCGGGGAAATCCAAGAGACCCAGTACTTC